A selection of T cell receptor beta chains follows, all from one sample in a study of regulatory T cells in long-lasting Graves disease. Each CDR3 protein gets one entry after TCRdb re-called the multiplex PCR reads with MiXCR. Here the sample spans 400,000 to 500,000 distinct CDR3 sequences, less than 15% being singletons. The sample was also reused in another study, on T cells in Graves' hyperthyroidism and ophthalmopathy.

The sample consisted of peripheral blood mononuclear cells (PBMCs), taken at new diagnosis, from a patient treated with antithyroid drugs. These receptors were collected from a woman aged 50 to 60 with Graves disease. Both conserved end residues are part of each CDR3. Each record gives: CDR3 protein, CDR3 DNA, V gene, clone size, J gene, D gene. The D gene is left open where the match is weak. Not every row has a clone size; where given, it reads once, few, many or a size class.

cdr3_aa: CASSYSRGGDNEQFF; cdr3_nt: TGTGCCAGCAGTTACTCGAGGGGAGGGGACAATGAGCAGTTCTTC; v_call: TRBV6-2/TRBV6-3; clone_size: NA; j_call: TRBJ2-1; d_call: TRBD2
cdr3_aa: CASSQEASGEVTQFF; cdr3_nt: TGTGCCAGCAGCCAAGAGGCGTCAGGGGAAGTAACTCAGTTCTTC; v_call: TRBV3-1; clone_size: few; j_call: TRBJ2-1; d_call: NA
cdr3_aa: CASSLGTLYEQYF; cdr3_nt: TGTGCCAGCAGCTTAGGGACACTATACGAGCAGTACTTC; v_call: TRBV28; clone_size: NA; j_call: TRBJ2-7; d_call: NA
cdr3_aa: CAISKQGNEQFF; cdr3_nt: TGTGCCATCAGTAAACAGGGTAACGAGCAGTTCTTC; v_call: TRBV10-3; clone_size: many; j_call: TRBJ2-1; d_call: NA
cdr3_aa: CASSSGQGFGEQFF; cdr3_nt: TGTGCCAGCAGTTCCGGACAGGGTTTTGGTGAGCAGTTCTTC; v_call: TRBV28; clone_size: many; j_call: TRBJ2-1; d_call: TRBD1
cdr3_aa: CASIGAEGGELFF; cdr3_nt: TGTGCCAGCATAGGGGCTGAGGGCGGGGAGCTGTTTTTT; v_call: TRBV28; clone_size: many; j_call: TRBJ2-2; d_call: NA
cdr3_aa: CASNLAGGSYEQYF; cdr3_nt: TGTGCCAGCAACCTAGCGGGCGGATCCTACGAGCAGTACTTC; v_call: TRBV11-2; clone_size: NA; j_call: TRBJ2-7; d_call: TRBD2
cdr3_aa: CSARGGQGEVEQFF; cdr3_nt: TGCAGTGCTAGAGGTGGGCAGGGGGAGGTTGAGCAGTTCTTC; v_call: TRBV20-1; clone_size: many; j_call: TRBJ2-1; d_call: NA
cdr3_aa: CASSLVPSGFTGELFF; cdr3_nt: TGTGCCAGCAGCTTAGTCCCTAGCGGATTCACCGGGGAGCTGTTTTTT; v_call: TRBV7-3; clone_size: many; j_call: TRBJ2-2; d_call: TRBD2
cdr3_aa: CAWDRSMNTEAFF; cdr3_nt: TGTGCCTGGGACAGATCCATGAACACTGAAGCTTTCTTT; v_call: TRBV30; clone_size: many; j_call: TRBJ1-1; d_call: NA
cdr3_aa: CASVGTGFSYGYTF; cdr3_nt: TGTGCCAGCGTGGGGACAGGGTTTAGCTATGGCTACACCTTC; v_call: TRBV28; clone_size: NA; j_call: TRBJ1-2; d_call: TRBD1
cdr3_aa: CASSTQREERINIQYF; cdr3_nt: TGTGCCAGCTCAACCCAGCGGGAAGAGAGAATAAACATTCAGTACTTC; v_call: TRBV18; clone_size: many; j_call: TRBJ2-4; d_call: TRBD2
cdr3_aa: CASSPTGGGHSPLHF; cdr3_nt: TGTGCCAGCAGTCCTACAGGGGGCGGGCATTCACCCCTCCACTTT; v_call: TRBV11-2; clone_size: NA; j_call: TRBJ1-6; d_call: TRBD1
cdr3_aa: CASRLDRGREKLFF; cdr3_nt: TGTGCCAGCAGGCTGGACAGGGGGCGAGAAAAACTGTTTTTT; v_call: TRBV5-5; clone_size: many; j_call: TRBJ1-4; d_call: TRBD1
cdr3_aa: CASSEGTGHNEQFF; cdr3_nt: TGCGCCAGCAGCGAAGGGACCGGTCACAATGAGCAGTTCTTC; v_call: TRBV5-1; clone_size: NA; j_call: TRBJ2-1; d_call: NA
cdr3_aa: CASSPNSGKGPDF; cdr3_nt: TGTGCCAGCAGCCCTAACTCAGGGAAGGGACCGGATTTT; v_call: TRBV28; clone_size: few; j_call: TRBJ1-3; d_call: NA
cdr3_aa: CASSLWNQPQHF; cdr3_nt: TGTGCCAGCAGTTTATGGAATCAGCCCCAGCATTTT; v_call: TRBV28; clone_size: few; j_call: TRBJ1-5; d_call: NA
cdr3_aa: CASSLPQAGTGNQPQHF; cdr3_nt: TGTGCCAGCAGTTTACCCCAGGCGGGGACGGGAAATCAGCCCCAGCATTTT; v_call: TRBV28; clone_size: many; j_call: TRBJ1-5; d_call: NA
cdr3_aa: CASGWDRDGYTF; cdr3_nt: TGTGCTAGTGGGTGGGACAGGGATGGCTACACCTTC; v_call: TRBV12-5; clone_size: many; j_call: TRBJ1-2; d_call: TRBD1
cdr3_aa: CAIRDPGSYEQYF; cdr3_nt: TGTGCCATCAGGGACCCAGGGAGCTACGAGCAGTACTTC; v_call: TRBV10-3; clone_size: many; j_call: TRBJ2-7; d_call: NA
cdr3_aa: CASSSLTGLNTEAFF; cdr3_nt: TGTGCCAGCAGCTCCCTCACAGGGTTGAACACTGAAGCTTTCTTT; v_call: TRBV6-1; clone_size: NA; j_call: TRBJ1-1; d_call: NA
cdr3_aa: CASSSGQNYEQYF; cdr3_nt: TGTGCCAGCAGTTCAGGACAGAACTACGAGCAGTACTTC; v_call: TRBV12-3/TRBV12-4; clone_size: many; j_call: TRBJ2-7; d_call: NA
cdr3_aa: CASSVGEMNTEAFF; cdr3_nt: TGTGCCAGCAGTGTCGGGGAAATGAACACTGAAGCTTTCTTT; v_call: TRBV2; clone_size: many; j_call: TRBJ1-1; d_call: NA
cdr3_aa: CASSYSGGYNEQFF; cdr3_nt: TGTGCCAGCAGTTACTCGGGCGGATACAATGAGCAGTTCTTC; v_call: TRBV6-2/TRBV6-3; clone_size: many; j_call: TRBJ2-1; d_call: NA
cdr3_aa: CASSLEDLGTGELFF; cdr3_nt: TGTGCCAGCAGTTTAGAGGACTTGGGCACCGGGGAGCTGTTTTTT; v_call: TRBV28; clone_size: many; j_call: TRBJ2-2; d_call: NA
cdr3_aa: CTTRSGYNEQFF; cdr3_nt: TGTACCACCAGGTCGGGATACAATGAGCAGTTCTTC; v_call: TRBV24-1; clone_size: NA; j_call: TRBJ2-1; d_call: NA
cdr3_aa: CASSLVYGEYF; cdr3_nt: TGTGCCAGCAGCTTAGTGTACGGCGAGTACTTC; v_call: TRBV7-8; clone_size: many; j_call: TRBJ2-7; d_call: NA
cdr3_aa: CASRPPGGEQFF; cdr3_nt: TGTGCCAGCAGGCCTCCAGGGGGAGAGCAGTTCTTC; v_call: TRBV2; clone_size: few; j_call: TRBJ2-1; d_call: TRBD1
cdr3_aa: CASSPGQAQPQHF; cdr3_nt: TGTGCCAGCAGTCCAGGACAGGCGCAGCCCCAGCATTTT; v_call: TRBV27; clone_size: NA; j_call: TRBJ1-5; d_call: TRBD1
cdr3_aa: CASSFTSTTYEQYF; cdr3_nt: TGTGCCAGCAGTTTTACATCCACCACCTACGAGCAGTACTTC; v_call: TRBV27; clone_size: NA; j_call: TRBJ2-7; d_call: NA
cdr3_aa: CSAIIAGDLAF; cdr3_nt: TGCAGTGCTATCATAGCGGGAGACCTAGCATTC; v_call: TRBV20-1; clone_size: many; j_call: TRBJ2-7; d_call: TRBD2
cdr3_aa: CASRNIGIGEQYF; cdr3_nt: TGTGCCAGCAGGAACATAGGGATTGGCGAGCAGTACTTC; v_call: TRBV6-1; clone_size: many; j_call: TRBJ2-7; d_call: NA
cdr3_aa: CAIIRRTGGLRGEQYF; cdr3_nt: TGTGCCATCATCCGTAGGACAGGGGGGTTGAGAGGCGAGCAGTACTTC; v_call: TRBV2; clone_size: many; j_call: TRBJ2-7; d_call: TRBD1
cdr3_aa: CASSGTVSSYNEQFF; cdr3_nt: TGTGCCAGCAGTGGCACAGTAAGCTCCTACAATGAGCAGTTCTTC; v_call: TRBV2; clone_size: many; j_call: TRBJ2-1; d_call: NA
cdr3_aa: CATSSRSGGFPETQFF; cdr3_nt: TGTGCCACCAGCAGCAGATCAGGGGGCTTCCCAGAGACCCAGTTCTTC; v_call: TRBV15; clone_size: NA; j_call: TRBJ2-1; d_call: TRBD1
cdr3_aa: CASSQGGYTDTQYF; cdr3_nt: TGTGCCAGCAGCCAAGGCGGGTACACAGATACGCAGTATTTT; v_call: TRBV16; clone_size: NA; j_call: TRBJ2-3; d_call: NA
cdr3_aa: CASRRLRFRTSGREGTGELFF; cdr3_nt: TGTGCCAGCAGACGCCTCAGATTCAGGACTAGCGGGAGAGAGGGCACCGGGGAGCTGTTTTTT; v_call: TRBV11-2; clone_size: NA; j_call: TRBJ2-2; d_call: TRBD2
cdr3_aa: CSASYGVGYEQYF; cdr3_nt: TGCAGTGCTAGTTATGGTGTGGGGTACGAGCAGTACTTC; v_call: TRBV20-1; clone_size: NA; j_call: TRBJ2-7; d_call: NA
cdr3_aa: CASSSIRGSGNTIYF; cdr3_nt: TGTGCCAGCAGCTCGATCCGGGGTTCAGGAAACACCATATATTTT; v_call: TRBV11-2; clone_size: many; j_call: TRBJ1-3; d_call: NA
cdr3_aa: CASSEEGSSYNEQFF; cdr3_nt: TGTGCCAGCAGTGAAGAAGGGAGCTCCTACAATGAGCAGTTCTTC; v_call: TRBV2; clone_size: many; j_call: TRBJ2-1; d_call: NA
cdr3_aa: CASSLYPGVDEQFF; cdr3_nt: TGTGCCAGCAGTTTGTACCCAGGGGTTGATGAGCAGTTCTTC; v_call: TRBV12-3/TRBV12-4; clone_size: many; j_call: TRBJ2-1; d_call: NA
cdr3_aa: CASSLLWSYNEQFF; cdr3_nt: TGCGCCAGCAGCTTGCTCTGGTCCTACAATGAGCAGTTCTTC; v_call: TRBV5-1; clone_size: many; j_call: TRBJ2-1; d_call: NA
cdr3_aa: CAIRGTGTSHNEQFF; cdr3_nt: TGTGCCATCAGGGGAACCGGGACTAGCCACAATGAGCAGTTCTTC; v_call: TRBV10-3; clone_size: NA; j_call: TRBJ2-1; d_call: TRBD2
cdr3_aa: CASSLRLEGEQYF; cdr3_nt: TGTGCCAGCAGTCTTCGACTGGAAGGCGAGCAGTACTTC; v_call: TRBV12-3/TRBV12-4; clone_size: many; j_call: TRBJ2-7; d_call: NA
cdr3_aa: CASSLGRLAGASTDTQYF; cdr3_nt: TGTGCCAGCAGCTTAGGACGACTAGCGGGAGCATCCACAGATACGCAGTATTTT; v_call: TRBV7-2; clone_size: many; j_call: TRBJ2-3; d_call: TRBD2
cdr3_aa: CASSPILRSSYNEQFF; cdr3_nt: TGTGCCAGCTCACCAATCTTGCGAAGCTCCTACAATGAGCAGTTCTTC; v_call: TRBV18; clone_size: NA; j_call: TRBJ2-1; d_call: NA
cdr3_aa: CASSYSQRSEAFF; cdr3_nt: TGTGCCAGCAGTTACTCTCAGCGGAGTGAAGCTTTCTTT; v_call: TRBV6-2/TRBV6-3; clone_size: NA; j_call: TRBJ1-1; d_call: NA
cdr3_aa: CASSLGGLAGVVYEQFF; cdr3_nt: TGTGCCAGCAGTTTAGGGGGACTAGCGGGAGTGGTGTATGAGCAGTTCTTC; v_call: TRBV27; clone_size: many; j_call: TRBJ2-1; d_call: TRBD2
cdr3_aa: CASSVDPYSGRAQGEQYF; cdr3_nt: TGTGCCAGCAGCGTAGACCCATATAGCGGGAGGGCCCAGGGCGAGCAGTACTTC; v_call: TRBV9; clone_size: many; j_call: TRBJ2-7; d_call: TRBD2
cdr3_aa: CASRPQTGWMDGYTF; cdr3_nt: TGTGCCAGTAGACCTCAGACAGGGTGGATGGACGGCTACACCTTC; v_call: TRBV19; clone_size: few; j_call: TRBJ1-2; d_call: TRBD1
cdr3_aa: CSALAGSLDTQYF; cdr3_nt: TGCAGCGCCCTAGCGGGAAGTTTAGATACGCAGTATTTT; v_call: TRBV29-1; clone_size: few; j_call: TRBJ2-3; d_call: TRBD2
cdr3_aa: CASLLGSNRERGYEQYF; cdr3_nt: TGTGCCAGCCTCCTGGGATCGAATCGGGAGAGGGGCTACGAGCAGTACTTC; v_call: TRBV2; clone_size: few; j_call: TRBJ2-7; d_call: NA
cdr3_aa: CASSDRLAGVSNTGELFF; cdr3_nt: TGTGCCAGCAGCGATCGACTAGCGGGAGTCTCGAACACCGGGGAGCTGTTTTTT; v_call: TRBV28; clone_size: many; j_call: TRBJ2-2; d_call: TRBD2
cdr3_aa: CASSLLTGAYSNQPQHF; cdr3_nt: TGTGCCAGCAGTCTATTGACAGGGGCGTATAGCAATCAGCCCCAGCATTTT; v_call: TRBV2; clone_size: many; j_call: TRBJ1-5; d_call: TRBD1
cdr3_aa: CASSHRREDGMNTEAFF; cdr3_nt: TGTGCCAGTAGTCATCGACGGGAGGACGGGATGAACACTGAAGCTTTCTTT; v_call: TRBV19; clone_size: many; j_call: TRBJ1-1; d_call: NA